The 26 T cell receptor beta chains presented below share a single source sample, sequenced in a study of read filtering for tumor transcriptome and immune sequencing. This library used approximately 390 ng RNA and molecular barcoded adaptors spanning alpha/delta and beta/gamma chains. TCRdb analysed the reads with MiXCR anew, one entry per CDR3 protein. The sample yields around 31,000 distinct CDR3 sequences, around 20% seen once. Material: a population of CD138-negative cells sorted from bone marrow. These TCRs come from a donor aged 40 or over with multiple myeloma.

This clonotype was recorded at least ten times. This chain connects TRBV20-1 to TRBJ2-3, with 7 positions matching TRBD1. The CDR3 covers 14 residues. Germline V gene sequence: CDR1 DFQATT, CDR2 SNEGSKA (reference sequence). The V gene end was trimmed by 3 bases and the J gene end by 2 bases; junction bases not matched to a gene: 5. In nucleotides, the CDR3 is TGCAGTGCTAGCCGGGACAGTTCCACAGATACGCAGTATTTT. It is translated as CSASRDSSTDTQYF.

At least ten counts were recorded for this clonotype. The chain combines TRBV5-1 with TRBJ2-7; D is uncertain. This CDR3 contains 16 residues. V was clipped by 1 base and J by 2 bases, with 16 bases between them. The germline CDR1 and CDR2 sequences are SGHRS and YFSETQ. The CDR3 is CASSLNRFGVPYEQYF. DNA of the CDR3: TGCGCCAGCAGCTTGAATCGGTTCGGCGTACCCTACGAGCAGTACTTC.

This clonotype was observed at least ten times. The chain employs TRBV5-6 and TRBJ2-4; TRBD1 might be the D (7 bases). The germline CDR1 and CDR2 sequences are SGHDT and YYEEEE. This CDR3 region has 13 residues. Trimming took 6 bases from V and 9 from J, leaving 16 bases between them. CDR3 bases: TGTGCCAGCACCTCCCAGGGGGGAGGCATTCAGTACTTC. Its translation: CASTSQGGGIQYF.

This clonotype was counted ten times or more. V gene TRBV18 combines with J gene TRBJ1-4; TRBD1 is a possible D gene (5 bases). The CDR3 is made up of 16 amino acids. V lost 5 bases to trimming and J lost 6 bases, with 19 bases between them. Germline CDR1 and CDR2: KGHSH and LQKENI. The CDR3 nucleotides are TGTGCCAGCTCATCAGGGACCCCCGCTACGGATGAAAAACTGTTTTTT. Encoded protein: CASSSGTPATDEKLFF.

Regarding this clonotype: This may be a read error: a much more frequent sequence differs by one nucleotide. The genes are TRBV4-1 and TRBJ2-3; D is uncertain. The CDR3 totals 16 residues. The V and J ends lost 0 bases and 2 bases respectively, with 12 bases between them. Looked up from germline, CDR1 is MGHRA and CDR2 is YSYEKL. This CDR3 is CASSQEASASTDTQYF. CDR3 bases: TGCGCCAGCAGCCAAGAGGCCTCTGCCTCCACAGATACGCAGTATTTT.

Details on this clonotype: This could be a read error, since a much larger clone is one nucleotide away. The chain combines TRBV30 with TRBJ2-5; the D gene is possibly TRBD1 (6 bases). The CDR3 loop spans 13 amino acids. V lost 5 bases, J lost 9 bases, and 19 bases lay in between. Germline CDR1 reads GTSNPN; CDR2 reads SVGIG (reference sequence). CDR3 sequence reads: CAWQSEGVGPQYF. The CDR3 DNA reads TGTGCCTGGCAGAGTGAGGGGGTAGGGCCCCAGTACTTC.

The CDR3 DNA reads as TGCAGTGCTCCCTCGGGGGGGCCAATCACAGATACGCAGTATTTT. It translates to CSAPSGGPITDTQYF. The V and J genes are TRBV20-1 and TRBJ2-3; TRBD2 matches 8 bases. V was clipped by 5 bases and J by 2 bases; unmatched bases: 9. Germline loops: CDR1 DFQATT, CDR2 SNEGSKA (reference sequence). This CDR3 comprises 15 residues.

In this sample, this clonotype turned up many times. This chain links TRBV10-3 with TRBJ2-1, with 9 bases that match TRBD2. The ends lost 4 bases at V and 3 bases at J; junction bases unmatched: 13. CDR1 ENHRY and CDR2 SYGVKD come from the germline V gene. CDR3 length equals 18 residues. The CDR3, as DNA: TGTGCCATCAGTGGGCCGGAGGCAGTTAGCGGGGGCTACAATGAGCAGTTCTTC. Translation gives CAISGPEAVSGGYNEQFF.

This clonotype was counted at least ten times. The chain uses TRBV28 and TRBJ2-3; D may be TRBD2 (6 bases). There are 15 residues in the CDR3. Germline CDR1 is MDHEN and CDR2 is SYDVKM. The V end lost 2 bases, the J end lost 2 bases, and 11 bases lay between the germline ends. DNA for the CDR3: TGTGCCAGCAGTTTACCTAGCGCGCACACAGATACGCAGTATTTT. Its translation is CASSLPSAHTDTQYF.

This clonotype was seen repeatedly, ten times or more. This chain connects TRBV7-9 to TRBJ1-4; D is ambiguous. V lost 5 bases and J 7 bases, leaving 29 bases between the germline ends. The CDR3 totals 19 residues. Germline loops: CDR1 SEHNR, CDR2 FQNEAQ (reference sequence). CDR3 protein: CASSTRKASGKGDGEKLFF. CDR3 sequence (DNA): TGTGCCAGCAGCACGAGAAAAGCTTCGGGGAAGGGCGACGGTGAAAAACTGTTTTTT.

This clonotype has a handful of counts. The J gene is TRBJ2-1, the V gene TRBV12-3 or TRBV12-4, with 8 bases fitting TRBD2. The trim removed 7 bases at V and 7 bases at J, leaving 12 bases unmatched. The length of the CDR3 is 15 residues. CDR3 in DNA: TGTGCCAGCACCCCTATGGCGGGGGGTTTTAATGAGCAGTTCTTC. Translation: CASTPMAGGFNEQFF.

This clonotype was found many times. V is TRBV20-1 and J is TRBJ1-1, with D unclear. Germline V gene lookup returns CDR1 DFQATT and CDR2 SNEGSKA (reference sequence). The CDR3 spans 14 residues. The ends were cut back, 3 bases at V and 5 bases at J, with 16 bases in the middle. CDR3 in DNA: TGCAGTGCTAGGGGGAGGGCCGGAGGTACTGAAGCTTTCTTT. Translating it yields CSARGRAGGTEAFF.

This clonotype was seen many times. The chain employs TRBV20-1 and TRBJ1-1; D unresolved. The CDR3 consists of 11 residues. The germline V gene has CDR1 DFQATT and CDR2 SNEGSKA (reference sequence). Trimming shortened V by 5 bases and J by 1 base, and 5 bases separated the two germline ends. The DNA of the CDR3 is TGCAGTGCTCAGAGGAACACTGAAGCTTTCTTT. The encoded protein is CSAQRNTEAFF.

Of note for this clonotype: A read error is possible here, since a much larger clone lies one base away. The genes are TRBV9 and TRBJ1-5; no definite D call. This CDR3 is built from 13 residues. The V gene's germline CDR1 is SGDLS and CDR2 YYNGEE. For the CDR3, the DNA is TGTGCCAGCAGCGCACGTTTGGATCAGCCCCAGCGTTTT. This gives the protein CASSARLDQPQRF.

This clonotype turned up a few times. The rearrangement joins TRBV5-4 to TRBJ2-5; no firm D call. V lost 0 bases and J lost 4, with 7 bases in between. The CDR3 runs 13 residues. Per the germline V gene, CDR1 is SGHNT and CDR2 is YYREEE (reference sequence). CDR3: CASSLEVVETQYF. The CDR3 coding sequence is TGTGCCAGCAGCTTGGAGGTAGTAGAGACCCAGTACTTC. The full variable domain, in which reference TRBV5-4 and TRBJ2-5 provide the parts outside the CDR3, is ETGVTQSPTHLIKTRGQQVTLRCSSQSGHNTVSWYQQALGQGPQFIFQYYREEENGRGNFPPRFSGLQFPNYSSELNVNALELDDSALYLCASSLEVVETQYFGPGTRLLVL.

This clonotype was observed at least ten times. J is TRBJ2-3 and V is TRBV6-1; D unclear. This CDR3 is 11 amino acids long. Germline CDR1 is MNHNS and CDR2 is SASEGT. Trimming took 6 bases from V and 8 from J, leaving 9 bases between them. The CDR3 DNA reads TGTGCCAGCAGCTCCTTGGGTACGCAGTATTTT. It yields the protein CASSSLGTQYF.

Details on this clonotype: This sequence may be a read error, since a much larger clone differs from it by one base. The V gene is TRBV7-2, the J gene TRBJ2-2, with 10 positions matching TRBD2. The CDR3 extends over 16 amino acids. Germline V gives CDR1 SGHTA, CDR2 FQGNSA. The CDR3 DNA follows: TGTGCCGGCAGCTTAGACCCTAGCGGGAGCACCGGGGAGCTGTTTTTT. Translating it yields CAGSLDPSGSTGELFF.

In its sample, this clonotype was seen many times. The chain recombines TRBV7-2 with TRBJ2-7; TRBD1 or TRBD2 may be the D gene (5 bases each). Trimming took 5 bases from V and 5 from J, leaving 13 bases between them. The CDR3 spans 13 residues. Per the germline V gene, CDR1 is SGHTA and CDR2 is FQGNSA. In DNA form, the CDR3 reads TGTGCCAGCAGCGTGGGGATGGGACACGAGCAGTACTTC. Amino acids: CASSVGMGHEQYF.

As concerns this clonotype: A far larger clone is off by one base, so a read error is likely. This chain connects TRBV5-1 to TRBJ1-6; no clear D gene. Per the germline V gene, CDR1 is SGHRS and CDR2 is YFSETQ. The CDR3 runs 14 residues. This CDR3 reads CASSLVPGNPPLHF. The CDR3 DNA reads TGTGCCAGCAGCTTGGTTCCCGGGAATCCACCCCTCCACTTT. Drawing the rest from reference TRBV5-1 and TRBJ1-6, the complete variable domain is KAGVTQTPRYLIKTRGQQVTLSCSPISGHRSVSWYQQTPGQGLQFLFEYFSETQRNKGNFPGRFSGRQFSNSRSEMNVSTLELGDSALYLCASSLVPGNPPLHFGNGTRLTVT.

This clonotype was seen many times. This sequence joins TRBV6-5 and TRBJ2-1; perhaps TRBD1 as D (6 bases). V lost 6 bases and J 1 base, leaving 19 bases between the germline ends. The CDR3 is 17 amino acids. CDR1 MNHEY and CDR2 SVGAGI come from the germline V gene. The CDR3 sequence: CASSRDIPGVSYNEQFF. CDR3 bases: TGTGCCAGCAGCCGGGACATCCCTGGGGTATCCTACAATGAGCAGTTCTTC.

In this sample, this clonotype turned up many times. This sequence joins TRBV4-1 and TRBJ2-7; 10 bases agree with TRBD2. Germline V gives CDR1 MGHRA, CDR2 YSYEKL. With 1 base clipped from V and 4 bases from J, the junction kept 4 bases outside the gene matches. The CDR3 has 15 amino acids. The CDR3 loop reads CASSQAPSGSYEQYF. In nucleotides, the CDR3 is TGCGCCAGCAGCCAAGCCCCTAGCGGGAGTTACGAGCAGTACTTC.

This clonotype was found many times. The chain uses TRBV11-1 and TRBJ2-3; D remains unclear. This CDR3 is 15 amino acids long. V was clipped by 1 base and J by 1 base, with 9 bases between them. Germline V gene data show CDR1 as SGHAT and CDR2 as FQDESV (reference sequence). The CDR3 bases are TGTGCCAGCAGCTTAGAGCAAAAGGGCACAGATACGCAGTATTTT. This encodes CASSLEQKGTDTQYF.

This clonotype was seen at least ten times. This rearrangement joins TRBV6-2 or TRBV6-3 to TRBJ1-1; a weak D match, TRBD1 (5 bases). The CDR3 covers 13 residues. Trimming pared 4 bases from V and 1 base from J, leaving 7 bases between. Germline loops: CDR1 MNHEY, CDR2 SVGEGT. CDR3 loop: CASSWDPNTEAFF. In nucleotides, the CDR3 is TGTGCCAGCAGTTGGGACCCGAACACTGAAGCTTTCTTT.

This clonotype came up a few times. J is TRBJ2-2 and V is TRBV2, with 7 bases lining up with TRBD1. This CDR3 region has 14 residues. Germline V CDR1 and CDR2: SNHLY, FYNNEI. Trimming at V came to 8 bases and at J to 1 base, leaving 4 bases not matched to a gene. The CDR3 DNA follows: TGTGCCAGCGGGACAGCAGTGAACACCGGGGAGCTGTTTTTT. Its protein product is CASGTAVNTGELFF.

This clonotype has at least ten counts. This chain links TRBV14 with TRBJ1-1; TRBD1 might be the D (5 bases). Per the germline V gene, CDR1 is SGHDN and CDR2 is FVKESK. Trimming cost V 4 bases and J 4 bases, with 10 bases left between them. The CDR3 consists of 13 residues. The CDR3 is CASSLIGGTEAFF. Here the CDR3 DNA reads TGTGCCAGCAGCCTGATCGGGGGCACTGAAGCTTTCTTT.

This clonotype occurred many times. The chain carries TRBV20-1 and TRBJ2-7; 10 positions agree with TRBD2. The junction had 5 bases not matched to a gene; V was cut back by 3 bases and J by 3 bases. Germline lookup yields CDR1 DFQATT and CDR2 SNEGSKA (reference sequence). The CDR3 is made up of 14 amino acids. CDR3 loop: CSASQLAGDYEQYF. The DNA of the CDR3 is TGCAGTGCTAGTCAGCTAGCGGGAGACTACGAGCAGTACTTC.